A selection of T cell receptor beta chains follows, all from one sample in a study of T cell clonotyping in hematopoietic cell transplantation. TCRdb's copy holds only in-frame clones and misses some; the assay was immunoSEQ multiplex PCR. Among under 4,000 clones listed, roughly 70% were seen once. Specimen: peripheral blood mononuclear cells, collected 30 days after allogeneic stem cell transplant. The receptors were gathered from a male patient aged 35 to 55 who had an allogeneic stem cell transplant from an unrelated donor, so the T cells may come from the graft donor. Some clones in this sample may be carry-over from other donors' samples. The CDR3 runs from the conserved cysteine through the conserved F or W. A D gene is named only where the DNA matches it firmly. Only part of the rows carry a size: once, few, many, or a class if the clone is expanded.

TRBD2 TRBJ2-3 TRBV7-2 . CASSLSLAGSTDTQYF TGTGCCAGCAGCTTATCCCTAGCGGGGAGCACAGATACGCAGTATTTT
. TRBJ2-1 TRBV27 . CASSLSTPWNEQFF TGTGCCAGCAGTTTATCAACCCCCTGGAATGAGCAGTTCTTC
. TRBJ2-3 TRBV27 . CASSAHRWDTQYF TGTGCCAGCAGTGCCCACCGGTGGGATACGCAGTATTTT
. TRBJ2-3 TRBV7-9 . CASSFGGLEQYF TGTGCCAGCAGCTTCGGAGGGTTAGAGCAGTATTTT
. TRBJ1-1 TRBV7-9 . CASSLVGGGAEAFF TGTGCCAGCAGCTTAGTGGGGGGAGGGGCTGAAGCTTTCTTT
. TRBJ1-5 TRBV19 . CASSILTGYPMAQHF TGTGCCAGTAGTATTTTGACAGGATACCCCATGGCCCAGCATTTT
. TRBJ1-1 TRBV7-9 few CASSPQGPTEAFF TGTGCCAGCAGCCCACAGGGACCCACTGAAGCTTTCTTT
TRBD1 TRBJ1-6 TRBV9 few CASSVSGGGSPLHF TGTGCCAGCAGCGTTTCAGGGGGAGGCTCACCCCTCCACTTT
TRBD1 TRBJ1-2 TRBV5-4 . CASSLDHRGTSYGYTF TGTGCCAGCAGCTTGGATCACAGGGGCACGTCCTATGGCTACACCTTC
. TRBJ1-3 TRBV9 . CASSAMTGDSGNTIYF TGTGCCAGCAGTGCTATGACGGGAGACTCTGGAAACACCATATATTTT
TRBD1 TRBJ1-1 TRBV29-1 . CSVERSRQGGAFF TGCAGCGTTGAAAGATCGAGGCAGGGGGGGGCTTTCTTT
. TRBJ2-6 TRBV5-1 . CASRDSSGANVLTF TGCGCCAGCAGGGACAGCTCTGGGGCCAACGTCCTGACTTTC
TRBD1 TRBJ1-1 TRBV6-5 . CASSYSRGLNTEAFF TGTGCCAGCAGTTACTCAAGGGGGCTCAACACTGAAGCTTTCTTT
TRBD2 TRBJ2-5 TRBV6-6 . CASSRLAGVTQYF TGTGCCAGCAGCCGACTAGCGGGGGTCACCCAGTACTTC
. TRBJ1-2 TRBV27 . CASSPRGGRNYGYTF TGTGCCAGCAGTCCCAGAGGGGGTCGAAACTATGGCTACACCTTC
TRBD1 TRBJ1-2 TRBV29-1 . CSVEADRVGGGGYTF TGCAGCGTTGAAGCGGACAGGGTGGGAGGAGGTGGCTACACCTTC
. TRBJ1-1 TRBV29-1 . CSGGGNRRDTEAFF TGCAGCGGTGGGGGGAATCGGAGGGACACTGAAGCTTTCTTT
. TRBJ1-2 TRBV19 few CASRTRNRPYGYTF TGTGCCAGTAGAACCCGAAACAGGCCCTATGGCTACACCTTC
. TRBJ1-5 TRBV2 . CASSLLRASKEQPQHF TGTGCCAGCAGTCTACTGAGGGCCTCCAAGGAACAGCCCCAGCATTTT
. TRBJ1-3 TRBV28 . CASSSPRNTIYF TGTGCCAGCAGTTCCCCGAGGAACACCATATATTTT
TRBD1 TRBJ1-2 TRBV7-3 . CASSLEHSGGGYGYTF TGTGCCAGCAGCTTAGAACACTCAGGGGGAGGCTATGGCTACACCTTC
. TRBJ2-2 TRBV4-3 . CASSQYRDTGELFF TGCGCCAGCAGCCAGTACAGGGACACCGGGGAGCTGTTTTTT
. TRBJ2-2 TRBV9 . CASSSRTGELFF TGTGCCAGCAGCTCACGGACCGGGGAGCTGTTTTTT
. TRBJ1-2 TRBV7-8 . CASSLSQATYGYTF TGTGCCAGCAGCTTATCGCAGGCGACCTATGGCTACACCTTC
. TRBJ1-1 TRBV30 . CAWSGPAGEAFF TGTGCCTGGAGTGGTCCGGCCGGAGAAGCTTTCTTT
. TRBJ1-5 TRBV7-7 . CASSSSPGQPQHF TGTGCCAGCAGCTCGTCCCCGGGCCAGCCCCAGCATTTT
. TRBJ1-5 TRBV5-8 . CASTLRNQPQHF TGTGCCAGCACCCTTCGTAATCAGCCCCAGCATTTT
. TRBJ2-1 TRBV9 . CASSGDFNEQFF TGTGCCAGCAGCGGGGACTTCAATGAGCAGTTCTTC
. TRBJ1-1 TRBV4-3 . CASSRRPQDTNTEAFF TGCGCCAGCAGCCGCCGGCCACAGGACACTAACACTGAAGCTTTCTTT
TRBD2 TRBJ2-3 TRBV30 . CAWETSPSTDTQYF TGTGCCTGGGAGACTAGCCCAAGCACAGATACGCAGTATTTT
. TRBJ1-3 TRBV30 . CALGIGAGSGNTIYF TGTGCCCTAGGGATCGGGGCCGGGTCTGGAAACACCATATATTTT
TRBD2 TRBJ2-2 TRBV19 . CASSNAGGSGELFF TGTGCCAGTAGTAATGCGGGGGGATCCGGGGAGCTGTTTTTT
. TRBJ2-7 TRBV14 . CASSTTGREQYF TGTGCCAGCAGCACAACAGGGAGGGAGCAGTACTTC
TRBD2 TRBJ2-3 TRBV30 . CAWSVRAGGSDTQYF TGTGCCTGGAGTGTACGAGCGGGGGGCAGCGATACGCAGTATTTT
TRBD1 TRBJ1-1 TRBV6-1 few CATDRGIGTEAFF TGTGCCACAGACAGGGGGATTGGGACTGAAGCTTTCTTT
TRBD1 TRBJ1-3 TRBV7-9 . CASSSLQGGNTIYF TGTGCCAGCAGCTCCCTACAGGGGGGAAACACCATATATTTT
. TRBJ2-6 TRBV11-1 once CASSSRTFSGANVLTF TGTGCCAGCAGTTCCCGGACATTCTCTGGGGCCAACGTCCTGACTTTC
TRBD1 TRBJ1-2 TRBV9 once CASSPTGGYGYTF TGTGCCAGCAGCCCAACAGGGGGCTATGGCTACACCTTC
. TRBJ1-1 TRBV11-2 . CASSLGWGSMNTEAFF TGTGCCAGCAGCTTAGGATGGGGTTCTATGAACACTGAAGCTTTCTTT
. TRBJ2-7 TRBV19 . CASSIRRGYEQYF TGTGCCAGTAGTATAAGGAGGGGGTACGAGCAGTACTTC
TRBD2 TRBJ2-3 TRBV10-1 . CASQPRLAEGGTQYF TGCGCCAGCCAGCCGCGTCTAGCGGAAGGAGGTACGCAGTATTTT
. TRBJ2-3 TRBV30 once CAWKTRGTDTQYF TGTGCCTGGAAGACTAGAGGGACAGATACGCAGTATTTT
. TRBJ2-7 TRBV4-1 . CASSRAASGILEQYF TGCGCCAGCAGTCGGGCCGCGTCGGGCATCCTCGAGCAGTACTTC
TRBD1 TRBJ1-3 TRBV7-2 . CASSSTTGAGNTIYF TGTGCCAGCAGCTCAACGACAGGGGCTGGAAACACCATATATTTT
. TRBJ2-7 TRBV4-1 few CASSPNGYEQYF TGCGCCAGCAGCCCAAATGGCTACGAGCAGTACTTC
. TRBJ2-5 TRBV4-1 few CASSQRGGYQETQYF TGCGCCAGCAGTCAAAGGGGGGGTTACCAAGAGACCCAGTACTTC
TRBD1 TRBJ2-7 TRBV30 . CAWRAGQGREYF TGTGCCTGGAGGGCGGGACAGGGTAGGGAGTACTTC
TRBD1 TRBJ2-7 TRBV11-1 . CASSLQGDSYEQYF TGTGCCAGCAGCTTACAGGGGGACTCCTACGAGCAGTACTTC
. TRBJ1-4 TRBV11-2 . CASSLVAGFGSNEKLFF TGTGCCAGCAGCTTAGTTGCGGGTTTCGGGTCGAATGAAAAACTGTTTTTT
TRBD2 TRBJ2-3 TRBV25-1 . CASSVLAGGRTDTQYF TGTGCCAGCAGTGTTCTAGCGGGGGGGCGCACAGATACGCAGTATTTT
. TRBJ2-7 TRBV7-3 few CASSFDSNYEQYF TGTGCCAGCAGCTTTGACTCTAACTACGAGCAGTACTTC
TRBD1 TRBJ2-7 TRBV14 once CASSQDLGQGLGYEQYF TGTGCCAGCAGCCAAGATCTAGGACAGGGTCTCGGCTACGAGCAGTACTTC
. TRBJ2-3 TRBV27 large CASCAGLTDTQYF TGTGCCAGCTGCGCGGGACTGACAGATACGCAGTATTTT
. TRBJ1-6 TRBV27 few CASTPSRNSPLHF TGTGCCAGCACTCCATCAAGAAATTCACCCCTCCACTTT
. TRBJ1-5 TRBV4-1 . CASSQPTGLEEQPQHF TGCGCCAGCAGCCAACCAACAGGCCTGGAGGAACAGCCCCAGCATTTT
TRBD1 TRBJ2-7 TRBV5-4 . CASSSGPTGATYEQYF TGTGCCAGCAGCTCGGGGCCGACAGGGGCGACCTACGAGCAGTACTTC
. TRBJ1-6 TRBV7-2 . CASSLREARDSPLHF TGTGCCAGCAGCTTAAGGGAGGCCAGGGATTCACCCCTCCACTTT
TRBD1 TRBJ1-2 TRBV7-9 few CASSPPGQWLYGYTF TGTGCCAGCAGCCCACCGGGACAGTGGCTCTATGGCTACACCTTC
TRBD2 TRBJ2-3 TRBV4-1 . CASSQAATSGGLKTDTQYF TGCGCCAGCAGCCAAGCCGCGACTAGCGGGGGCCTAAAGACAGATACGCAGTATTTT